The rows below give T cell receptor beta chains drawn from one sample of a study of control samples from healthy donors and cancer patients. Produced via immunoSEQ multiplex PCR; TCRdb's table is partial and in-frame only. Here the sample spans roughly 55,000 clones, 88% being singletons. Sequencing used blood. The receptors were gathered from a man aged 45-65 years in good health. The CDR3 runs from the conserved cysteine through the conserved F or W. D genes are given only for firm matches. Some rows have no size entry. The others give once, few or many, or a class for an expanded clone.

clone_size,j_call,d_call,v_call,cdr3_aa,cdr3_nt
-,TRBJ1-5,TRBD1,TRBV19,CASSTTGGSSNQPQHF,TGTGCCAGTAGTACCACAGGGGGCTCTAGCAATCAGCCCCAGCATTTT
-,TRBJ2-1,TRBD2,TRBV6-2/TRBV6-3,CASSYIQREAEQFF,TGTGCCAGCAGTTACATCCAGCGGGAAGCTGAGCAGTTCTTC
-,TRBJ1-1,-,TRBV7-3,CASSLAGPNTEAFF,TGTGCCAGCAGCTTAGCAGGGCCGAACACTGAAGCTTTCTTT
-,TRBJ2-7,TRBD2,TRBV5-1,CATRLAGGSEQYF,TGCGCCACCCGACTAGCGGGAGGAAGCGAGCAGTACTTC
-,TRBJ2-3,-,TRBV27,CASSPLKPGDTQYF,TGTGCCAGCAGCCCCCTTAAGCCCGGAGATACGCAGTATTTT
once,TRBJ2-5,TRBD1,TRBV7-9,CASSPWDRGPQETQYF,TGTGCCAGCAGCCCCTGGGACAGGGGGCCCCAAGAGACCCAGTACTTC
-,TRBJ1-1,-,TRBV6-1,CASSELPEAFF,TGTGCCAGCAGTGAACTGCCTGAAGCTTTCTTT
-,TRBJ2-7,-,TRBV6-1,CASSEGGSYEQYF,TGTGCCAGCAGTGAAGGGGGCTCCTACGAGCAGTACTTC
-,TRBJ1-1,-,TRBV5-5,CASSLASGVATEAFF,TGTGCCAGCAGCTTGGCCTCGGGGGTGGCCACTGAAGCTTTCTTT
-,TRBJ2-3,TRBD1,TRBV5-1,CASKGQGASTDTQYF,TGCGCCAGCAAGGGACAGGGGGCTAGCACAGATACGCAGTATTTT
-,TRBJ1-2,-,TRBV4-1,CASSQDRTNYGYTF,TGCGCCAGCAGCCAAGATAGGACCAACTATGGCTACACCTTC
-,TRBJ2-3,TRBD2,TRBV18,CASSPQAGTSTDTQYF,TGTGCCAGCTCACCACAAGCGGGAACTAGCACAGATACGCAGTATTTT
once,TRBJ1-3,-,TRBV28,CASSFLGNTIYF,TGTGCCAGCAGTTTTCTGGGAAACACCATATATTTT
few,TRBJ2-7,-,TRBV4-1,CASSHRTEGTYEQYF,TGCGCCAGCAGCCACCGGACAGAAGGTACCTACGAGCAGTACTTC
-,TRBJ2-5,-,TRBV11-3,CASKSQETQYF,TGTGCCAGCAAATCCCAAGAGACCCAGTACTTC
-,TRBJ2-1,-,TRBV10-1,CASSENKWGQKFF,TGCGCCAGCAGTGAGAATAAGTGGGGACAAAAGTTCTTC
-,TRBJ1-3,-,TRBV29-1,CSVRGGSGTSGNTIYF,TGCAGCGTTCGAGGGGGGTCAGGGACCTCTGGAAACACCATATATTTT
-,TRBJ2-2,TRBD1,TRBV29-1,CSASKDRGFTGELFF,TGCAGCGCCTCTAAGGACAGGGGCTTTACCGGGGAGCTGTTTTTT
-,TRBJ1-4,-,TRBV19,CASSRSLDGEKLFF,TGTGCCAGTAGTCGGTCCTTGGACGGTGAAAAACTGTTTTTT
-,TRBJ2-3,-,TRBV21-1,CASSRRDTQYF,TGTGCCAGCAGCAGGAGAGATACGCAGTATTTT
-,TRBJ2-1,-,TRBV18,CASSPLTDSYNEQFF,TGTGCCAGCTCACCACTGACAGATTCCTACAATGAGCAGTTCTTC
-,TRBJ1-6,-,TRBV6-5,CASSTGTTGSPLHF,TGTGCCAGCAGTACCGGGACAACGGGCTCACCCCTCCACTTT
-,TRBJ1-1,-,TRBV3-1/TRBV3-2,CASSQVRGNLNTEAFF,TGTGCCAGCAGCCAAGTTAGGGGAAATCTTAACACTGAAGCTTTCTTT
-,TRBJ2-7,-,TRBV28,CATNKNVYEQYF,TGTGCCACCAATAAAAACGTCTACGAGCAGTACTTC
-,TRBJ2-6,-,TRBV28,CASGSRTSGANVLTF,TGTGCCAGCGGCTCAAGAACCTCTGGGGCCAACGTCCTGACTTTC
-,TRBJ2-1,TRBD2,TRBV11-3,CASSSTGTSGRSSYNEQFF,TGTGCCAGCAGCTCAACCGGGACTAGCGGCCGAAGCTCCTACAATGAGCAGTTCTTC
-,TRBJ2-2,TRBD1,TRBV18,CASQTGHTGELFF,TGTGCCAGCCAGACAGGGCACACCGGGGAGCTGTTTTTT